These T cell receptor beta chains were read from a single sample in a study of cytotoxic CD8 clonotypes in ibrutinib-treated CLL. Produced via immunoSEQ multiplex PCR; TCRdb's table is partial and in-frame only. In the table there are tens of thousands of clones, 70% to 90% of which are singletons. The sample consisted of PBMCs, taken after 24 months of ibrutinib treatment. The receptors here all came from a human donor with chronic lymphocytic leukemia. Both conserved end residues are part of each CDR3. D genes are given only for firm matches. Not every row has a clone size; where given, it reads once, few, many or a size class.

d_call clone_size j_call v_call cdr3_nt cdr3_aa
TRBD1 NA TRBJ1-5 TRBV29-1 TGCAGCGTGGTACAGGGGGCAAATCAGCCCCAGCATTTT CSVVQGANQPQHF
NA NA TRBJ1-2 TRBV6-5 TGTGCCAGTACCGGGACTACCTATGGCTACACCTTC CASTGTTYGYTF
NA NA TRBJ1-4 TRBV28 TGTGCCAGCAGTTTTCCGGGCCGCCGAGATCCGGTTAATGAAAAACTGTTTTTT CASSFPGRRDPVNEKLFF
NA NA TRBJ2-2 TRBV21-1 TGTGCCAGCAGCAAAGCCCCGGGACTAGCGGGAGACACCGGGGAGCTGTTTTTT CASSKAPGLAGDTGELFF
NA NA TRBJ2-3 TRBV27 TGTGCCAGCAGTCTTGAGGGGACACCAATATCCACAGATACGCAGTATTTT CASSLEGTPISTDTQYF
TRBD1 NA TRBJ2-5 TRBV5-4 TGTGCCAGCAGCGATCCCCCTAGGACAGGGGGTTCGGAGACCCAGTACTTC CASSDPPRTGGSETQYF
NA once TRBJ1-2 TRBV7-9 TGTGCCAGCAGCTTAGCATCTCGCGGGGACCCGCGGGGCTACACCTTC CASSLASRGDPRGYTF
TRBD1 once TRBJ2-1 TRBV7-2 TGTGCCAGCAGCATGACTCCGGGACAGGGGAGTGAGCAGTTCTTC CASSMTPGQGSEQFF
NA NA TRBJ1-3 TRBV30 TGTGCCTGGAGTACAGTTTTTTCTGGAAACACCATATATTTT CAWSTVFSGNTIYF
NA few TRBJ1-3 TRBV19 TGTGCCAGTAGTATCGGACAATCTGGAAACACCATATATTTT CASSIGQSGNTIYF
NA NA TRBJ1-2 TRBV6-1 TGTGCCAGCACAAGGGGTGGCGGGTATGGCTACACCTTC CASTRGGGYGYTF
NA few TRBJ2-3 TRBV5-1 TGCGCCAGCAGCGAACGGGAGACAGATACGCAGTATTTT CASSERETDTQYF
NA NA TRBJ1-5 TRBV28 TGTGCCAGCAGTTTTTGGGGGGATCAGCCCCAGCATTTT CASSFWGDQPQHF
NA NA TRBJ2-5 TRBV15 TGTGCCACCAGCAGAGATGGCCGGGCGGGAACAGGAGAGACCCAGTACTTC CATSRDGRAGTGETQYF
NA few TRBJ2-1 TRBV10-3 TGTGCCATCAGTACCCAGGGCTGGACCTACAATGAGCAGTTCTTC CAISTQGWTYNEQFF
NA NA TRBJ2-3 TRBV5-1 TGCGCCAGCAGCCTTAGCACAGATACGCAGTATTTT CASSLSTDTQYF
NA NA TRBJ1-5 TRBV7-3 TGTGCCAGCAGCTTAAGGGACAGCAATCAGCCCCAGCATTTT CASSLRDSNQPQHF